This T cell receptor (beta chain) emerged from a study of T cells in Graves' hyperthyroidism and ophthalmopathy. Study summary: Peripheral blood was collected at initial diagnosis, before any treatment.

Diagnosis rested on symptoms, serum thyroxine and TRAb, thyroid ultrasound, and orbital computed tomography. The TCR beta CDR3 regions underwent amplification using RNA transcripts as the source. The HTBI primer set was used in a first-round RT-PCR of the TCR CDR3. TCRdb fed the multiplex PCR reads into MiXCR, producing one record per CDR3 protein. The sample lists some 510,000 distinct CDR3 sequences, around 21% occurring once. This clonotype was seen many times. The TCR originated in a man aged 18 to 35 with Graves' hyperthyroidism. The sequencing sample was made of blood.

The CDR3 DNA reads as TGCGCCAGCAGCTTCGAGGGGGCGAACACTGAAGCTTTCTTT. Translating gives CASSFEGANTEAFF. The rearrangement links TRBV5-1 to TRBJ1-1, with 7 bases aligning to TRBD1. Germline V lookup: CDR1 SGHRS, CDR2 YFSETQ. Trimming at V came to 2 bases and at J to 1 base, leaving 2 bases not matched to a gene. CDR3 length equals 14 residues.